Each of the 20 T cell receptor beta chains below was sequenced from the same sample in a study of blood T cell repertoires in COVID-19. Sequencing used immunoSEQ multiplex PCR; TCRdb keeps in-frame clones, though not all of them. The data contain 35,000 to 50,000 clones, roughly 85% of them seen just once; the ten biggest clones take up roughly 15%. The sample consisted of peripheral blood. These TCRs come from a human donor in a cohort sampled during active COVID-19.

This sequence joins TRBV2 and TRBJ2-1, with TRBD1 identical over 7 bases. After removal of 8 bases from V and 3 bases from J, the junction contained 7 bases not matched to a gene. CDR1 and CDR2 from the germline V gene are SNHLY and FYNNEI. The CDR3 extends over 14 amino acids. The CDR3 protein is CASHRDSRYNEQFF. The CDR3 nucleotides are TGTGCCAGCCACCGGGACAGCCGCTACAATGAGCAGTTCTTC. Supplemented by reference TRBV2 and TRBJ2-1, the full variable domain reads EPEVTQTPSHQVTQMGQEVILRCVPISNHLYFYWYRQILGQKVEFLVSFYNNEISEKSEIFDDQFSVERPDGSNFTLKIRSTKLEDSAMYFCASHRDSRYNEQFFGPGTRLTVL.

The chain combines TRBV6-5 with TRBJ2-1, with D perhaps TRBD1 (5 bases). The CDR3 has 11 amino acids. Trimming cost V 6 bases and J 8 bases, with 8 bases left between them. Germline-derived CDR1 and CDR2 are MNHEY and SVGAGI. The CDR3, as DNA: TGTGCCAGCAGGCTACAGGATGAGCAGTTCTTC. Protein: CASRLQDEQFF.

The chain couples TRBV19 to TRBJ1-3; D gene ambiguous. V was clipped by 9 bases and J by 4 bases, with 19 bases between them. The CDR3 is made up of 15 amino acids. Germline V gene lookup returns CDR1 LNHDA and CDR2 SQIVND (reference sequence). CDR3 nucleotides: TGTGCCAGCCAAAGACCGGGTTTGCGGGGAAACACCATATATTTT. It is translated as CASQRPGLRGNTIYF.

The chain couples TRBV5-4 to TRBJ1-1; 10 bases match TRBD1. The CDR3 has 14 residues. The ends lost 1 base at V and 6 bases at J; junction bases unmatched: 3. In germline, CDR1 is SGHNT, CDR2 YYREEE (reference sequence). The CDR3, as DNA: TGTGCCAGCAGCTTGTCCGACAGGGGGCCTGAAGCTTTCTTT. Amino acids: CASSLSDRGPEAFF. Filled out from reference TRBV5-4 and TRBJ1-1, the complete variable domain reads ETGVTQSPTHLIKTRGQQVTLRCSSQSGHNTVSWYQQALGQGPQFIFQYYREEENGRGNFPPRFSGLQFPNYSSELNVNALELDDSALYLCASSLSDRGPEAFFGQGTRLTVV.

V and J are TRBV28 and TRBJ2-3, with a weak D call TRBD2 (7 bases). CDR1 is MDHEN and CDR2 is SYDVKM in the germline V gene. The CDR3 length is 17 residues. Deletions cut 2 bases from V and 0 bases from J, with 15 bases between. The CDR3 protein is CASSLRRGPTSTDTQYF. The CDR3 nucleotides read TGTGCCAGCAGTTTAAGGCGGGGGCCGACTAGCACAGATACGCAGTATTTT.

This chain joins TRBV6-5 and TRBJ1-1; D gene ambiguous. Deletions cut 7 bases from V and 5 bases from J, with 14 bases between. The V gene's germline CDR1 is MNHEY and CDR2 SVGAGI. The CDR3 consists of 13 residues. CDR3: CASKGERETEAFF. DNA of the CDR3: TGTGCCAGCAAAGGAGAGAGAGAGACTGAAGCTTTCTTT.

The chain combines TRBV3-1 (or the pseudogene TRBV3-2) with TRBJ1-4, with D perhaps TRBD1 (6 bases). The germline V gene encodes CDR1 LGHDT and CDR2 YNNKEL (reference sequence). The CDR3 totals 14 residues. V was clipped by 6 bases and J by 2 bases, with 10 bases between them. CDR3 sequence (DNA): TGTGCCAGCAGTCCCACAGGGACTAATGAAAAACTGTTTTTT. Residues: CASSPTGTNEKLFF.

This clone turned up a few times. The V and J genes are TRBV2 and TRBJ2-1, with 9 positions matching TRBD2. V shed 2 bases and J 8 bases; nucleotides not matched to a gene: 19. This CDR3 is 19 amino acids long. Germline V gene data show CDR1 as SNHLY and CDR2 as FYNNEI. The CDR3 here is CASSEPGGAGGLKADEQFF. The DNA for the CDR3 is TGTGCCAGCAGTGAACCCGGGGGAGCGGGGGGTCTAAAAGCGGATGAGCAGTTCTTC.

This chain's CDR3 is CASSVQVTRGYTF. The CDR3 DNA reads as TGTGCCAGCAGCGTACAGGTAACGAGAGGCTACACCTTC. V gene TRBV5-5 combines with J gene TRBJ1-2, with D possibly TRBD1 on 5 matching bases. There are 13 residues in the CDR3. Germline-derived CDR1 and CDR2 are SGHKS and YYEKEE (reference sequence). Trimming pared 4 bases from V and 8 bases from J, leaving 15 bases between.

The V call is TRBV7-9, the J call TRBJ2-5; TRBD1 might be the D (6 bases). This CDR3 region has 14 residues. Germline V gives CDR1 SEHNR, CDR2 FQNEAQ (reference sequence). V gave up 1 base and J gave up 5 bases, with 11 bases separating them. CDR3 nucleotides: TGTGCCAGCAGCTTAGGGGAAAGGGGGGAGACCCAGTACTTC. Translated, it gives CASSLGERGETQYF.

The CDR3: CASSKEHSGTGKEKLFF. The CDR3 DNA sequence: TGTGCCAGCAGCAAGGAACATTCGGGGACAGGGAAGGAAAAACTGTTTTTT. The chain carries TRBV5-5 and TRBJ1-4, with 9 bases that match TRBD1. Germline V gives CDR1 SGHKS, CDR2 YYEKEE (reference sequence). CDR3 size: 17 residues. Trimming removed 4 bases from V and 8 bases from J; junction bases left unmatched: 15.

This chain uses TRBV5-4 with TRBJ2-3; 10 nucleotides align to TRBD2. This CDR3 has 16 residues. After removal of 4 bases from V and 1 base from J, the junction contained 6 bases not matched to a gene. Germline CDR1 SGHNT, CDR2 YYREEE (reference sequence). The CDR3 DNA reads TGTGCCAGCAGCCCGGTAGCGGGGGGCGGCACAGATACGCAGTATTTT. This encodes CASSPVAGGGTDTQYF.

V and J are TRBV7-3 and TRBJ2-5, with D possibly matching TRBD1 (5 bases). This CDR3 region has 15 residues. CDR1 and CDR2 (germline): SGHTA, FQGTGA. V gave up 3 bases and J gave up 3 bases, with 14 bases separating them. The CDR3 region is CASSFRGGREETQYF. CDR3 DNA sequence: TGTGCCAGCAGCTTCCGCGGCGGCAGGGAAGAGACCCAGTACTTC.

The V gene is TRBV2, the J gene TRBJ1-5; D perhaps matches TRBD1 (5 bases). CDR1 and CDR2 from the germline V gene are SNHLY and FYNNEI. The CDR3 runs 13 residues. With 6 bases removed from V and 4 bases from J, the gap between germline ends came to 10 bases. CDR3 sequence (DNA): TGTGCCAGCAGGAATGGGGGGAATCAGCCCCAGCATTTT. Translating gives CASRNGGNQPQHF.

This clone was found once. This chain links TRBV6-6 with TRBJ2-7; D may be TRBD1 (6 bases). The germline CDR1 and CDR2 sequences are MNHNY and SVGAGI (reference sequence). The V gene lost 8 bases and the J gene lost 1 base, with 12 bases spanning the gap. This CDR3 region has 13 residues. In DNA, the CDR3 is TGTGCCAGCCCGAACAGGGATTCCTACGAGCAGTACTTC. It specifies CASPNRDSYEQYF.

The J gene is TRBJ1-1, the V gene TRBV3-1 (or the pseudogene TRBV3-2); 9 bases line up with TRBD1. The CDR3 totals 15 residues. CDR1 is LGHDT, CDR2 YNNKEL, per germline (reference sequence). V lost 4 bases and J lost 6; bases outside the gene matches: 9. The CDR3 DNA reads TGTGCCAGCAGCCCGGGACAGGGACCTTGGGCTGAAGCTTTCTTT. Translating gives CASSPGQGPWAEAFF.

This rearrangement joins TRBV28 to TRBJ1-2; TRBD1 is a possible D gene (6 bases). Germline V gene data show CDR1 as MDHEN and CDR2 as SYDVKM. The CDR3 is made up of 16 amino acids. V was cut by 5 bases and J by 4 bases, with 20 bases left in between. CDR3 region: CASSPIPDRPLYGYTF. For the CDR3, the DNA is TGTGCCAGCAGTCCAATTCCAGACAGGCCCCTCTATGGCTACACCTTC.

The chain couples TRBV11-3 to TRBJ2-2; 7 positions agree with TRBD2. Germline loops: CDR1 SGHNT, CDR2 YENEEA. Germline trimming cut 6 bases from V and 4 bases from J; bases unmatched to any gene: 20. The CDR3 is made up of 19 amino acids. CDR3 nucleotide sequence: TGTGCCAGCAGTTCCCATGGGGGGGGACCCAACTCGACCACCGGGGAGCTGTTTTTT. Translated: CASSSHGGGPNSTTGELFF.

The rearrangement links TRBV19 to TRBJ1-3, with D unclear. V was trimmed by 1 base and J by 0 bases, leaving 7 bases between them. CDR1 LNHDA and CDR2 SQIVND come from the germline V gene (reference sequence). This CDR3 region has 15 residues. The CDR3 reads CASSIGEYSGNTIYF. CDR3 in DNA: TGTGCCAGTAGTATAGGGGAGTACTCTGGAAACACCATATATTTT.

The genes are TRBV15 and TRBJ1-3; D is possibly TRBD1 (6 bases). The CDR3 consists of 17 residues. Germline V lookup: CDR1 LNHNV, CDR2 YYDKDF (reference sequence). The ends were cut back, 5 bases at V and 0 bases at J, with 17 bases in the middle. Here the CDR3 reads CATSYRTVRSSGNTIYF. CDR3 DNA sequence: TGTGCCACCAGCTACCGGACAGTCCGGAGCTCTGGAAACACCATATATTTT.